This T cell receptor (beta chain) was recorded in a study of PD-L1 blockade in urothelial cancer. Study-wide findings and caveats: At 3 weeks on treatment, tumor-associated clones expanded more with durable benefit.

Some clones are missing from TCRdb's copy, which holds only in-frame ones; the method was immunoSEQ multiplex PCR. Of approximately 45,000 clones in the sample, 82% were seen once. Comment on this clone: As yet, its antigen is unknown.

Documented time point: pretreatment peripheral blood. The TCR was taken from a man in his fifties or sixties with urothelial cancer. Sequenced material: PBMCs, taken around atezolizumab (anti-PD-L1) treatment.

The CDR3, as DNA: TGTGCCAGCAGTTTAGCACAAACCGGACAGGGGAAGATCTATGGCTACACCTTC. This encodes CASSLAQTGQGKIYGYTF. The chain employs TRBV28 and TRBJ1-2; TRBD1 aligns across 9 bases. Germline CDR1 reads MDHEN; CDR2 reads SYDVKM. CDR3 size: 18 residues. V dropped 2 bases and J dropped 4; count of bases not matched to a gene: 14.